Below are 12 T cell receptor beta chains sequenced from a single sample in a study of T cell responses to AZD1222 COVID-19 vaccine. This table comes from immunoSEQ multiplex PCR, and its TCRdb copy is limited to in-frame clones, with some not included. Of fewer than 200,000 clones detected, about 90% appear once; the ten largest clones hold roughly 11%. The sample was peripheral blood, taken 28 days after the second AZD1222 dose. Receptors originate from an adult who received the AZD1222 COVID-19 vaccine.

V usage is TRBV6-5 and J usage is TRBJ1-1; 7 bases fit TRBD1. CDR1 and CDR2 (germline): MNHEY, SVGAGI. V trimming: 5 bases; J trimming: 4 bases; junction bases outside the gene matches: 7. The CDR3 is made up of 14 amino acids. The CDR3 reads CASSIQGLVTEAFF. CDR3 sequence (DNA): TGTGCCAGCAGTATACAGGGGTTGGTCACTGAAGCTTTCTTT.

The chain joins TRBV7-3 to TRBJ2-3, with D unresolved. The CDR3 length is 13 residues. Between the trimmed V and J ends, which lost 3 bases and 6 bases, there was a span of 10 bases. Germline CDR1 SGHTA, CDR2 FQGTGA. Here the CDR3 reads CASSLETTDTQYF. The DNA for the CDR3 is TGTGCCAGCAGCTTGGAAACAACGGATACGCAGTATTTT.

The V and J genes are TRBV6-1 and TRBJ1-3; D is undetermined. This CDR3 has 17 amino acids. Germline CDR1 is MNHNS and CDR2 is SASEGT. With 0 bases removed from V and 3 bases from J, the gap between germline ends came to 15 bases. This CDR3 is CASSEAPMTGVGNTIYF. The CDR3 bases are TGTGCCAGCAGTGAAGCCCCGATGACGGGCGTTGGAAACACCATATATTTT.

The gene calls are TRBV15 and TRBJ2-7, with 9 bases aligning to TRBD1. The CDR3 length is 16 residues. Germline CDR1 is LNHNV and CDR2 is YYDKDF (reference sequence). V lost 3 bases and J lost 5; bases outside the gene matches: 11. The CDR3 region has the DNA TGTGCCACCAGCAGGACTCCGGGACAGGGTTTCGACGAGCAGTACTTC. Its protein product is CATSRTPGQGFDEQYF.

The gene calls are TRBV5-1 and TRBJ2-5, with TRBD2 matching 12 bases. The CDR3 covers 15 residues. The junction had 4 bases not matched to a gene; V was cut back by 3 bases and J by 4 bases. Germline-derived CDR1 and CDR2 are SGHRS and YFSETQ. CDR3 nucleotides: TGCGCCAGCAGCTCTAGCGGGGGGGCAGCAGAGACCCAGTACTTC. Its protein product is CASSSSGGAAETQYF.

This CDR3 is CASSLEQGGLGQPQHF. Here the CDR3 DNA reads TGTGCCAGCAGCTTAGAGCAGGGAGGGTTAGGTCAGCCCCAGCATTTT. V gene TRBV7-8 combines with J gene TRBJ1-5; TRBD1 might be the D (5 bases). CDR3 length: 16 residues. Trimming took 1 base from V and 6 from J, leaving 16 bases between them. Looked up from germline, CDR1 is SGHVS and CDR2 is FQNEAQ.

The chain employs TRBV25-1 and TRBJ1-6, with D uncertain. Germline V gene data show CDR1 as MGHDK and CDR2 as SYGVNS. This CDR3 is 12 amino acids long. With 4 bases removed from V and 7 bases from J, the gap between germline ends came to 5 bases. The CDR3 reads CASSVGNSPLHF. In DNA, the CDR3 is TGTGCCAGCAGTGTTGGGAATTCACCCCTCCACTTT.

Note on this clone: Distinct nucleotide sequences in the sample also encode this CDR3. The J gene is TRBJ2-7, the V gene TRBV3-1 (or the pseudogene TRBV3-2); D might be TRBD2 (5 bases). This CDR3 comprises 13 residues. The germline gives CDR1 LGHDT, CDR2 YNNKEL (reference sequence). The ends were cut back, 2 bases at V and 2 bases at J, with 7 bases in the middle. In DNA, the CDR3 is TGTGCCAGCAGCCAACGGGGAACCTACGAGCAGTACTTC. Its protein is CASSQRGTYEQYF.

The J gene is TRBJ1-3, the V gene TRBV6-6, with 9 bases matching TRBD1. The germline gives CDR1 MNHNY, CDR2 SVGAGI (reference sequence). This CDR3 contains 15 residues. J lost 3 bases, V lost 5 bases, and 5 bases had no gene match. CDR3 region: CASSMTGGDGNTIYF. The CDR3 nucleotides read TGTGCCAGCAGTATGACAGGGGGGGATGGAAACACCATATATTTT.

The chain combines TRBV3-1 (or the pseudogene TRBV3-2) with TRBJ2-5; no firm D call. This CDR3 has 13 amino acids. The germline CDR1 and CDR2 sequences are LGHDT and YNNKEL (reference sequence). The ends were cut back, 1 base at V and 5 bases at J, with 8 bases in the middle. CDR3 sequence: CASSQGGVETQYF. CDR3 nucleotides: TGTGCCAGCAGCCAAGGGGGTGTGGAGACCCAGTACTTC.

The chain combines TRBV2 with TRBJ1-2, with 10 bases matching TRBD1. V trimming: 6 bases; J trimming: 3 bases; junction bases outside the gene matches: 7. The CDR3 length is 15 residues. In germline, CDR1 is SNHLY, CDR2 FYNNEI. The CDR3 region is CASSKTGGLDYGYTF. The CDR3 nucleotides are TGTGCCAGCAGCAAGACAGGGGGCCTGGACTATGGCTACACCTTC.

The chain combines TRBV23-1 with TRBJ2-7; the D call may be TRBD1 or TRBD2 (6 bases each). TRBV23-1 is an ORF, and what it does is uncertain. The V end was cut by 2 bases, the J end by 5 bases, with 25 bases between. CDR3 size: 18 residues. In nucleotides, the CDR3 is TGCGCCAGCAGTCAAATGGGGGGCGAGGGTCTGGTACGCGACGAGCAGTACTTC. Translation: CASSQMGGEGLVRDEQYF.